A single sample gave rise to the 22 T cell receptor beta chains below, sequenced in a study of human T cells and chemical hapten exposure. TCRdb used MiXCR to reprocess the RACE reads, holding one entry per CDR3 protein. The sample has 200,000 to 300,000 distinct CDR3 sequences; about 8.1% are singletons. Noted time point: pre-sensitization, week 0. Specified treatment: therapeutic diphenylcyclopropenone sensitization with weekly scalp DPC. The sequencing used whole blood, collected in connection with sensitization to the hapten diphenylcyclopropenone (DPC). The receptors stem from a woman between 35 and 50 years old with alopecia areata. Some clones in this sample may be carry-over from other donors' samples.

This clonotype has ten or more counts. This rearrangement joins TRBV5-1 to TRBJ2-5; D not resolved. Germline loops: CDR1 SGHRS, CDR2 YFSETQ. This CDR3 is built from 15 residues. Trimming cost V 4 bases and J 1 base, with 14 bases left between them. CDR3: CASSPDPGGQETQYF. In DNA form, the CDR3 reads TGCGCCAGCAGCCCCGACCCGGGCGGCCAAGAGACCCAGTACTTC.

This clonotype appeared a few times. V and J are TRBV6-2 or TRBV6-3 and TRBJ2-1; D ambiguous. Trimming took 6 bases from V and 0 from J, leaving 12 bases between them. The CDR3 spans 15 residues. Germline CDR1 is MNHEY and CDR2 is SVGEGT. The CDR3 sequence: CASSPRSSSYNEQFF. The CDR3 nucleotides read TGTGCCAGCAGCCCCCGGTCGAGCTCCTACAATGAGCAGTTCTTC.

This clonotype was observed many times. The J gene is TRBJ2-3, the V gene TRBV28; maybe TRBD1 (5 bases). CDR1 MDHEN and CDR2 SYDVKM come from the germline V gene. The V and J ends lost 2 bases and 5 bases respectively, with 14 bases between them. This CDR3 spans 15 amino acids. Here the CDR3 DNA reads TGTGCCAGCAGTTTAGAAGCAGGGCGAGGAGATACGCAGTATTTT. This codes for CASSLEAGRGDTQYF.

The chain is built from TRBV12-3 or TRBV12-4 and TRBJ2-7, with D possibly TRBD1 on 6 matching bases. Trimming took off 3 bases at V and 5 bases at J, with 11 bases between the two ends. The CDR3 consists of 13 residues. The CDR3: CASSFRGTNEQYF. CDR3 in DNA: TGTGCCAGCAGTTTTCGAGGGACAAACGAGCAGTACTTC.

This clonotype was observed a handful of times. The rearrangement links TRBV6-2 or TRBV6-3 to TRBJ2-7, with D unresolved. V was trimmed by 7 bases and J by 3 bases, leaving 16 bases between them. Germline V CDR1 and CDR2: MNHEY, SVGEGT. CDR3 length: 14 residues. The CDR3: CASTGPGQYYEQYF. The DNA of the CDR3 is TGTGCCAGCACTGGACCGGGTCAATACTACGAGCAGTACTTC.

This clonotype has a handful of counts. V gene TRBV3-1 combines with J gene TRBJ2-1; 7 bases agree with TRBD2. V was clipped by 6 bases and J by 7 bases; unmatched bases: 9. The CDR3 is made up of 14 amino acids. CDR1 and CDR2 from the germline V gene are LGHDT and YNNKEL (reference sequence). In nucleotides, the CDR3 is TGTGCCAGCAGACCCGGGACTACCCTGAATGAGCAGTTCTTC. As protein: CASRPGTTLNEQFF.

This clonotype came up a few times. This rearrangement joins TRBV29-1 to TRBJ1-3; the D is unclear. The CDR3 spans 14 residues. Germline assignment: CDR1 SQVTM and CDR2 ANQGSEA. The ends were cut back, 1 base at V and 0 bases at J, with 7 bases in the middle. CDR3 sequence: CSVEVPSSGNTIYF. The DNA for the CDR3 is TGCAGCGTTGAAGTTCCAAGCTCTGGAAACACCATATATTTT.

This clonotype was seen a handful of times. The rearrangement uses TRBV6-2 or TRBV6-3 and TRBJ1-4; D is possibly TRBD1 (5 bases). The germline gives CDR1 MNHEY, CDR2 SVGEGT. The CDR3 covers 15 residues. V shed 2 bases and J shed 7 bases, with 14 bases lying between them. CDR3 in amino acids: CASSYGGTGSEKLFF. Here the CDR3 DNA reads TGTGCCAGCAGTTACGGCGGGACGGGGTCTGAAAAACTGTTTTTT.

The chain recombines TRBV7-2 with TRBJ2-5; D ambiguous. CDR1 is SGHTA, CDR2 FQGNSA, per germline. Trimming removed 1 base from V and 1 base from J, with 7 bases in between. The CDR3 runs to 14 residues. This CDR3 reads CASSLGRIQETQYF. The CDR3 nucleotides read TGTGCCAGCAGCTTAGGACGGATCCAAGAGACCCAGTACTTC.

The rearrangement links TRBV12-3 or TRBV12-4 to TRBJ1-4; D gene ambiguous. The V end was cut by 7 bases, the J end by 4 bases, with 10 bases between. The CDR3 extends over 13 amino acids. CDR3 protein: CASTFVLNEKLFF. The DNA of the CDR3 is TGTGCCAGCACCTTCGTGCTTAATGAAAAACTGTTTTTT.

This clonotype was detected only a few times. This rearrangement joins TRBV29-1 to TRBJ1-3; possible D gene TRBD1, 5 bases. The germline gives CDR1 SQVTM, CDR2 ANQGSEA. The CDR3 consists of 16 residues. The V end was cut by 4 bases, the J end by 0 bases, with 16 bases between. CDR3: CSVAARDPSSGNTIYF. The CDR3 DNA reads TGCAGCGTTGCCGCCAGGGACCCAAGCTCTGGAAACACCATATATTTT.

This chain links TRBV20-1 with TRBJ1-3; a possible D gene is TRBD1 (6 bases). The V end lost 2 bases, the J end lost 2 bases, and 13 bases lay between the germline ends. This CDR3 is built from 15 residues. Germline V gene lookup returns CDR1 DFQATT and CDR2 SNEGSKA (reference sequence). In nucleotides, the CDR3 is TGCAGTGCTAGAAAAGCACAGGGCACTGGAAACACCATATATTTT. Its translation: CSARKAQGTGNTIYF.

This chain uses TRBV12-3 or TRBV12-4 with TRBJ2-1, with a weak D call TRBD2 (5 bases). Trimming pared 0 bases from V and 0 bases from J, leaving 6 bases between. This CDR3 region has 15 residues. The CDR3 bases are TGTGCCAGCAGTTTAGCGGCGGGCTCCTACAATGAGCAGTTCTTC. Its protein product is CASSLAAGSYNEQFF.

V is TRBV20-1 and J is TRBJ2-3, with a weak D call TRBD2 (5 bases). CDR3 length: 12 residues. V was clipped by 8 bases and J by 4 bases, with 13 bases between them. Per germline, CDR1 DFQATT and CDR2 SNEGSKA (reference sequence). The chain's CDR3 is CSPADQPDTQYF. The CDR3 DNA is TGCAGTCCAGCGGATCAGCCAGATACGCAGTATTTT.

At least ten counts were recorded for this clonotype. The gene calls are TRBV9 and TRBJ2-1; no clear D. V lost 2 bases and J lost 8, with 17 bases in between. Germline V lookup: CDR1 SGDLS, CDR2 YYNGEE. The length of the CDR3 is 15 residues. The chain's CDR3 is CASSVLGLVTHEQFF. The CDR3 coding sequence is TGTGCCAGCAGCGTTCTTGGTCTAGTTACCCATGAGCAGTTCTTC.

The J gene is TRBJ2-1, the V gene TRBV27; 9 bases line up with TRBD2. V lost 5 bases to trimming and J lost 5 bases; unmatched junction nucleotides: 13. Germline CDR1 is MNHEY and CDR2 is SMNVEV (reference sequence). This CDR3 contains 17 residues. CDR3 protein: CASSARVSGSLDNEQFF. The CDR3, as DNA: TGTGCCAGCAGTGCCCGAGTTAGCGGGAGTTTGGACAATGAGCAGTTCTTC.

This clonotype was seen a handful of times. The V gene is TRBV18, the J gene TRBJ2-3, with D possibly TRBD1 on 6 matching bases. This CDR3 is 16 amino acids long. CDR1 is KGHSH, CDR2 LQKENI, per germline. V lost 1 base and J 1 base, leaving 12 bases between the germline ends. The CDR3 region is CASSPRGPRGTDTQYF. CDR3 nucleotides: TGTGCCAGCTCACCACGGGGGCCCAGGGGCACAGATACGCAGTATTTT.

This clonotype was seen at least ten times. The rearrangement joins TRBV28 to TRBJ1-2; D remains ambiguous. V shed 3 bases and J shed 5 bases, with 13 bases lying between them. In germline, CDR1 is MDHEN, CDR2 SYDVKM. CDR3 length: 14 amino acids. This chain's CDR3 is CASSFAIGRYGYTF. The CDR3 nucleotides are TGTGCCAGCAGTTTCGCCATCGGGAGATATGGCTACACCTTC.

This clonotype was seen only a few times. The chain carries TRBV15 and TRBJ2-7; TRBD2 is a possible D gene (5 bases). In germline, CDR1 is LNHNV, CDR2 YYDKDF (reference sequence). This CDR3 region has 14 residues. V was cut by 1 base and J by 6 bases, with 13 bases left in between. The CDR3 DNA sequence: TGTGCCACCAGCAGAGTAACTAGGTCGGGCGAGCAGTACTTC. Its protein is CATSRVTRSGEQYF. Full variable domain (missing parts from reference TRBV15 and TRBJ2-7): DAMVIQNPRYQVTQFGKPVTLSCSQTLNHNVMYWYQQKSSQAPKLLFHYYDKDFNNEADTPDNFQSRRPNTSFCFLDIRSPGLGDTAMYLCATSRVTRSGEQYFGPGTRLTVT.

This clonotype was found a few times. Here the CDR3 DNA reads TGCGCCAGCAGCCAAGAGAGGACAGGGGCGGCCTACGAGCAGTACTTC. As protein: CASSQERTGAAYEQYF. The V gene is TRBV4-1, the J gene TRBJ2-7, with 9 bases that match TRBD1. Germline V gene lookup returns CDR1 MGHRA and CDR2 YSYEKL. The V and J ends lost 0 bases and 2 bases, in that order; junction bases with no gene match: 5. The CDR3 sequence is 16 residues long.

The rearrangement joins TRBV18 to TRBJ2-7; 7 bases fit TRBD1. The germline V gene has CDR1 KGHSH and CDR2 LQKENI. V gave up 3 bases and J gave up 5 bases; unmatched junction bases: 4. The CDR3 has 13 amino acids. CDR3 protein: CASSPGTADEQYF. As DNA, the CDR3 is TGTGCCAGCTCACCCGGGACAGCTGACGAGCAGTACTTC.

This clonotype appeared many times. This chain uses TRBV6-6 with TRBJ2-1, with 8 bases identical to TRBD1. Germline CDR1 and CDR2: MNHNY and SVGAGI (reference sequence). The trim removed 6 bases at V and 7 bases at J, leaving 14 bases unmatched. The CDR3 covers 16 residues. The CDR3 loop reads CASRPLGGNRGNEQFF. As DNA, the CDR3 is TGTGCCAGCAGACCCTTGGGGGGTAACAGGGGGAATGAGCAGTTCTTC.